This T cell receptor (beta chain) came from a study of T cells after yellow fever vaccination. The study, taken as a whole, reports: Reappearance after the booster was seen for most primary-vaccination clones, at 95% to 96% CD4 and around 88% CD8.

In this sample, this clonotype turned up a few times. Its antigen is currently unknown. Synthesis of TCR cDNA relied on 5'RACE template switching, which attached a universal primer site and UMIs. TCRdb analysed the 5' RACE reads with MiXCR anew, one entry per CDR3 protein. Of just over 300,000 distinct CDR3 sequences detected, approximately 3.9% appear once; the ten largest clones hold roughly a quarter. The V gene lost 2 bases and the J gene lost 9 bases, with 19 bases spanning the gap. This CDR3 has 15 amino acids. The origin of this receptor is a man between 18 and 29 years old who received the YFV17D yellow fever vaccine. The rearrangement uses TRBV12-3 or TRBV12-4 and TRBJ1-1; D ambiguous. Sequencing was performed on PBMCs, taken on the day of the yellow fever booster vaccination. The CDR3 coding sequence is TGTGCCAGCAGTTTACTCGGCAGAGAGGTGAGAAAAGCTTTCTTT. Translating it yields CASSLLGREVRKAFF.